Below are 6 T cell receptor beta chains sequenced from a single sample in a study of blood T cells in healthy people across ages. A second about 7 to 11 cycle PCR used barcoded and J-beta primers. Via MiXCR, TCRdb re-called the 5' RACE reads, giving one row per CDR3 protein. The sample has more than 450,000 distinct CDR3 sequences, about 28% seen once. These data were also filed under a second study, of T cells of mothers and their children.

Sequenced: blood. The receptor source for this set is a boy aged 2 to 10 in good health.

The J gene is TRBJ2-3, the V gene TRBV30; D could derive from TRBD1 or TRBD2 (6 bases each). Germline V CDR1 and CDR2: GTSNPN, SVGIG (reference sequence). This CDR3 region has 13 residues. Trimming took off 3 bases at V and 2 bases at J, with 9 bases between the two ends. CDR3 amino acids: CAWSGGHTDTQYF. The CDR3 DNA reads TGTGCCTGGAGCGGGGGACACACAGATACGCAGTATTTT.

Only a few counts were recorded for this clonotype. The rearrangement joins TRBV20-1 to TRBJ2-7; TRBD2 matches 12 bases. V shed 4 bases, J shed 5 bases, and the junction held 9 bases outside the gene matches. This CDR3 contains 15 residues. Germline V gene data show CDR1 as DFQATT and CDR2 as SNEGSKA (reference sequence). The CDR3, as DNA: TGCAGTGCTACAAAGACTAGCGGGAGCGGTGACGAGCAGTACTTC. This gives the protein CSATKTSGSGDEQYF.

This chain uses TRBV7-2 with TRBJ2-1, with TRBD2 matching over 7 bases. Germline CDR1 reads SGHTA; CDR2 reads FQGNSA. The ends lost 7 bases at V and 3 bases at J; junction bases unmatched: 12. The CDR3 loop spans 16 amino acids. In DNA, the CDR3 is TGTGCCAGCACCAAGCGGGCGGGAGCCTTCTACAATGAGCAGTTCTTC. This gives the protein CASTKRAGAFYNEQFF.

The sample holds a few counts of this clonotype. The V call is TRBV29-1, the J call TRBJ2-5; 9 nucleotides line up with TRBD1. V trimming: 3 bases; J trimming: 2 bases; junction bases outside the gene matches: 7. The CDR3 is 15 residues long. Looked up from germline, CDR1 is SQVTM and CDR2 is ANQGSEA. The CDR3 loop reads CSVDDLTGGQETQYF. The CDR3 nucleotides are TGCAGCGTTGATGATTTGACAGGGGGGCAAGAGACCCAGTACTTC.

This chain uses TRBV12-3 or TRBV12-4 with TRBJ2-2; either TRBD1 or TRBD2 may supply D (6 bases each). V lost 5 bases and J lost 6, with 19 bases in between. The CDR3 extends over 16 amino acids. The CDR3 spells CASSLIGGPQSGELFF. CDR3 sequence (DNA): TGTGCCAGCAGTCTTATTGGGGGGCCGCAGTCCGGGGAGCTGTTTTTT.

This clonotype was seen once. The chain joins TRBV29-1 to TRBJ2-5, with 9 bases fitting TRBD2. The V gene's germline CDR1 is SQVTM and CDR2 ANQGSEA. There are 14 residues in the CDR3. V lost 4 bases to trimming and J lost 2 bases; unmatched junction nucleotides: 5. CDR3 coding DNA: TGCAGCGTTGTAAGGCTAGCGGGACAAGAGACCCAGTACTTC. It encodes CSVVRLAGQETQYF.